This TCR beta chain emerged from a study of CD8+CD57+ T cells in acquired aplastic anemia. At the level of the study: Each DNA sample taken from sorted CD4+ and CD8+ cells came to 3 to 4 ug on average. Broader study findings: Common to patients and controls were twenty-nine CD8+ CDR3 sequences.

CDR1 is SEHNR, CDR2 FQNEAQ, per germline (reference sequence). This CDR3 is built from 14 residues. TCR beta VDJ and CDR3 profiling used genomic DNA as template. TCRdb redid the calling of the reads with MiXCR, one entry per CDR3 protein. The data contain around 180,000 distinct CDR3 sequences, under 70% of them seen just once; the ten biggest clones take up around 45%. With respect to this clonotype: Antigen unknown. The junction shows a germline mismatch at one end, possibly a read error.

The V gene is TRBV7-9, the J gene TRBJ2-5; 9 bases match TRBD1. The specimen sequenced was sorted CD4+, CD8+, or CD8+CD57+ T cells (not recorded which) from PBMCs. This sequence was found in a human donor with severe aplastic anemia or a healthy control (not recorded which). Here the CDR3 reads CACSLTGGRETQYF. CDR3 nucleotides: TGTGCCTGCAGCCTGACAGGGGGACGAGAGACCCAGTACTTC.